This T cell receptor (beta chain) was identified during a study of OX40 agonist ivuxolimab in advanced cancers. Looking at the study overall: Anti-PD-1, anti-PD-L1 or anti-CTLA-4 therapy given earlier was allowed, and 40% had some.

There are a few counts of this clone. Trimming removed 0 bases from V and 0 bases from J, with 12 bases in between. This CDR3 has 17 amino acids. Germline loops: CDR1 LGHNA, CDR2 YSLEER. The protocol was immunoSEQ multiplex PCR, while the TCRdb copy is restricted to in-frame clones and leaves out a portion. The table includes more than 50,000 clones, roughly 73% detected once. A history of autoimmune disease or systemic immunosuppression excluded patients. The clonotype comes from an adult with an advanced solid tumor such as melanoma, head and neck, liver or kidney cancer. This material consisted of CD4+ or CD8+ T cells sorted from blood, taken in a trial of the OX40 agonist ivuxolimab. This chain uses TRBV4-3 with TRBJ2-1, with D unresolved. CDR3 residues: CASSQEIGSSSYNEQFF. Here the CDR3 DNA reads TGCGCCAGCAGCCAAGAGATAGGGTCAAGCTCCTACAATGAGCAGTTCTTC.